This TCR beta chain was recorded in a study of OX40 agonist ivuxolimab in advanced cancers. As for the study more broadly: The costimulatory receptor OX40 (CD134) was targeted by ivuxolimab, a fully human IgG2 agonistic monoclonal antibody. The purpose of peripheral TCRbeta sequencing was to test whether ivuxolimab changed TCR sequence diversity and led to clonal T-cell expansion. Among the 52 dose-escalation patients, around 19 had hepatocellular carcinoma, roughly 15 melanoma, 9 renal cell carcinoma and 9 head and neck cancer. Intravenous ivuxolimab was administered to patients every 2 weeks at six dose levels: 0.01, 0.1, 0.3, 1.5, 3 and 10 mg/kg. Partial responses occurred in three dose-escalation patients, of whom one had hepatocellular carcinoma and two had cutaneous melanoma. Patients were allowed to have had prior anti-PD-1, anti-PD-L1 or anti-CTLA-4 therapy, and less than 45% of the dose-escalation patients had previously received checkpoint inhibitors. In the dose-escalation cohort, 75% to 90% of patients were male, and the mean age was around 60 years with a range of roughly 20 to 80. The paper reports the monotherapy dose-escalation portion (N of about 52 patients) of the phase I ivuxolimab trial. General study outcomes and caveats: Low levels of normalized T-cell clonal expansion were also seen in some patients who did not respond. Antigen specificity was not determined for the clonally expanded peripheral T cells. At doses of 0.1 to 3.0 mg/kg, clonal expansion of both CD4+ and CD8+ T cells in blood was seen between baseline and week 6. In the 0.1-3.0 mg/kg groups, partial responders had among the lowest normalized peripheral clonal expansion, particularly in CD8+ T cells. After ivuxolimab, more expanded clones were found on average in CD8+ T cells than in CD4+ T cells.

The germline V gene specifies SGDLS as CDR1 and YYNGEE as CDR2. Between the V and J ends, shortened by 4 bases and 2 bases respectively, the junction contains 27 bases. The CDR3 spans 19 residues, from the cysteine through the phenylalanine. The kept DNA is CDR3 alone, 57 bases in frame from the first base. In the case of this clone: No cognate antigen has been identified for it. Base qualities are missing; no much larger clone stands one base away.

The trial excluded patients who had a history of autoimmune disease or who were on systemic immunosuppression. Peripheral blood for TCR sequencing was drawn from every dose cohort at baseline, at cycle 4 day 1 and at cycle 7 day 1. The samples were drawn from a first-in-human, open-label, multicenter phase I dose-escalation trial of ivuxolimab. Adults with locally advanced or metastatic melanoma, renal cell, hepatocellular, or head and neck squamous cell carcinoma were enrolled in the trial. Before TCR sequencing, CD4+ T cells and CD8+ T cells from peripheral blood were sorted into separate populations. For sequencing of the TCRbeta CDR3 region, genomic DNA was extracted from the sorted cells. The immunoSEQ Assay was used to sequence the TCRbeta CDR3 regions. TCRdb provides this immuneACCESS table in a form limited to in-frame rearrangements. Some clones are lacking; in checked studies, under half of them reflect an unresolved V gene, and why the rest are absent is not known. This sample comprises roughly 90,000 clones, 85% to 90% of them detected only once. Approximately 0.22% of the sample is held by the ten biggest clonotypes.

The receptor was isolated from an adult with an advanced solid tumor such as melanoma, head and neck, liver or kidney cancer. The sequencing here drew on CD4+ or CD8+ T cells sorted from blood, taken in a trial of the OX40 agonist ivuxolimab. The chain is made from TRBV9 and TRBJ1-2; the D region possibly corresponds to TRBD1 (5 bases align). The nucleotide sequence is TGTGCCAGCAGCCCCCTCAGGGCGATTTCCGTGAAACCCAACTATGGCTACACCTTC. The encoded protein is CASSPLRAISVKPNYGYTF.